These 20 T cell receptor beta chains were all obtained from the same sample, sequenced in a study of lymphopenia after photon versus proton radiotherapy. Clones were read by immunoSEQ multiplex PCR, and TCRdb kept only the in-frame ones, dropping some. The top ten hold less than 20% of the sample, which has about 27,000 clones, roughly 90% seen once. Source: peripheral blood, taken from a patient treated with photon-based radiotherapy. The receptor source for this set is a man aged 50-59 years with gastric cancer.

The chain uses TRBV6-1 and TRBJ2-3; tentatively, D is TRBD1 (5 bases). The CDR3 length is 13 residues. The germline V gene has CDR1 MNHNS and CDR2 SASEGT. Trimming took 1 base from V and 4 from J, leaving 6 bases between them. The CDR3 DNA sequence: TGTGCCAGCAGTGAAGGGGGCCCAGATACGCAGTATTTT. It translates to CASSEGGPDTQYF.

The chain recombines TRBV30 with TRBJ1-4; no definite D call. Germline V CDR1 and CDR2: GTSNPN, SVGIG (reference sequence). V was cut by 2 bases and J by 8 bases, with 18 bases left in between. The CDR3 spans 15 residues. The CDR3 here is CAWSNHNMGREKLFF. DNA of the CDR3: TGTGCCTGGAGTAACCATAACATGGGCAGGGAAAAACTGTTTTTT.

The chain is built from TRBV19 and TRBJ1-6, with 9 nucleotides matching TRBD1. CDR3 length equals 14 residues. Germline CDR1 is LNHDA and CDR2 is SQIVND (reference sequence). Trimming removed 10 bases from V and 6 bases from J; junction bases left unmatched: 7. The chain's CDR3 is CATRPGQGNSPLHF. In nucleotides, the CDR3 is TGTGCCACTCGGCCGGGACAGGGTAATTCACCCCTCCACTTT.

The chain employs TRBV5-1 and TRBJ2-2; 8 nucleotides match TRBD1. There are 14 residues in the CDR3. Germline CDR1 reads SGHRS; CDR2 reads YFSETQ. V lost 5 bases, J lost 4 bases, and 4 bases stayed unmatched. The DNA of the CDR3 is TGCGCCAGCAGAACAGGGGGAGGCACCGGGGAGCTGTTTTTT. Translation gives CASRTGGGTGELFF.

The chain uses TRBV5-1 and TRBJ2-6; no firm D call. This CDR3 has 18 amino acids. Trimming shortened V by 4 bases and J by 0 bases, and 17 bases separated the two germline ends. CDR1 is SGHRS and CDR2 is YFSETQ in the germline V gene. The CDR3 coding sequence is TGCGCCAGCAGCAATCATATCTCTGATCTCTCTGGGGCCAACGTCCTGACTTTC. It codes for CASSNHISDLSGANVLTF.

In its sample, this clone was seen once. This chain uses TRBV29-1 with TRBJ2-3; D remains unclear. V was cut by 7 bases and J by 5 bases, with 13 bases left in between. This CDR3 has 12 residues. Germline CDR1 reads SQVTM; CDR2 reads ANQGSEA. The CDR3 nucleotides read TGCAGCGCGGCGGCGTTAGGAGATACGCAGTATTTT. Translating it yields CSAAALGDTQYF.

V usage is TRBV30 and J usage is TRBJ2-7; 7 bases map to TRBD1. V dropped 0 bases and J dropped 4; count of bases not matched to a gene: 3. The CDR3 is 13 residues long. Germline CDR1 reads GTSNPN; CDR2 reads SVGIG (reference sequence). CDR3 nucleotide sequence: TGTGCCTGGAGTGTACAGGGGCCTTACGAGCAGTACTTC. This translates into CAWSVQGPYEQYF.

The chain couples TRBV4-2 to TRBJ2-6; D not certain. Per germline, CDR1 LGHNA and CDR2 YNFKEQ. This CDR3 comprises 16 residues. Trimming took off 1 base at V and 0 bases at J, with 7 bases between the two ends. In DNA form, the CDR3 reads TGTGCCAGCAGCCAAGTGGACGGCTCTGGGGCCAACGTCCTGACTTTC. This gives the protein CASSQVDGSGANVLTF.

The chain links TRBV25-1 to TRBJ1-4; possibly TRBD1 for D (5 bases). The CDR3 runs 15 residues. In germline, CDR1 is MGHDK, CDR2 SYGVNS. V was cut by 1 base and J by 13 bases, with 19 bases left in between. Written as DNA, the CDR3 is TGTGCCAGCAGTGAATCCCTCACAACGGGACTAGGACTGTTTTTT. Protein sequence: CASSESLTTGLGLFF.

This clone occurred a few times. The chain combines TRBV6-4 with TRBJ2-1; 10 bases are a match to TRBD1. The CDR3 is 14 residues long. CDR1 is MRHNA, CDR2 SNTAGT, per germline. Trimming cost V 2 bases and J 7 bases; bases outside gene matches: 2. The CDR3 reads CASSDGTGENEQFF. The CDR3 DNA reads TGTGCCAGCAGTGACGGGACAGGGGAGAATGAGCAGTTCTTC.

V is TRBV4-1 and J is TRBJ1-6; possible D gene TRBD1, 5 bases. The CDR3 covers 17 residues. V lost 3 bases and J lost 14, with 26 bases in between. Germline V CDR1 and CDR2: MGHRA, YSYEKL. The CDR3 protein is CASSQPLGELHDSSLHF. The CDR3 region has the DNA TGCGCCAGCAGCCAGCCGCTAGGGGAACTCCATGATTCGTCCCTCCACTTT.

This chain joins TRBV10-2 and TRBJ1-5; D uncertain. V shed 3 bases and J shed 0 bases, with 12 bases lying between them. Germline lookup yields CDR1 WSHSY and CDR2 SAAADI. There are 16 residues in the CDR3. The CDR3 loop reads CASSDLVQISNQPQHF. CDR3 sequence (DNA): TGCGCCAGCAGTGATTTGGTCCAAATTAGCAATCAGCCCCAGCATTTT.

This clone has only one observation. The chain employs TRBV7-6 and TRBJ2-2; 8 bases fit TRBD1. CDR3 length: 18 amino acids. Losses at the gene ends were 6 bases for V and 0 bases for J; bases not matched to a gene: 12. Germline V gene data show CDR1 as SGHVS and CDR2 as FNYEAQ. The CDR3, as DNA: TGTGCCAGCAGTCTTAGGCCCTCGGGACAGGCGAACACCGGGGAGCTGTTTTTT. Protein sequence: CASSLRPSGQANTGELFF.

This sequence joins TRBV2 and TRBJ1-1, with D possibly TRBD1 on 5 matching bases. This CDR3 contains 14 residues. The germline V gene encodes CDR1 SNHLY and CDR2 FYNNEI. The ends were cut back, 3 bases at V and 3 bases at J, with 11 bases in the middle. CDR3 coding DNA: TGTGCCAGCAGTGACCACCAAGGGGACACTGAAGCTTTCTTT. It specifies CASSDHQGDTEAFF.

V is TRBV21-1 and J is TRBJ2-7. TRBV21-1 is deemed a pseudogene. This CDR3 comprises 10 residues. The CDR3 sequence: CASSNHEQYF. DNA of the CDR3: TGTGCCAGCAGCAACCACGAGCAGTACTTC.

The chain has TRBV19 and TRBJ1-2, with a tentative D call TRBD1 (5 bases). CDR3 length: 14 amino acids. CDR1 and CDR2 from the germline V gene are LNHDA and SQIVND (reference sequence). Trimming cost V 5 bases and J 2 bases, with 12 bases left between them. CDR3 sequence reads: CASSPGGGNYGYTF. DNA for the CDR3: TGTGCCAGTAGTCCCGGGGGGGGGAACTATGGCTACACCTTC.

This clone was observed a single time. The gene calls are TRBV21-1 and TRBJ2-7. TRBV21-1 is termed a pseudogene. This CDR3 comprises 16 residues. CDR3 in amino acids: CASSKALLGRWAEQYV. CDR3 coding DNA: TGTGCCAGCAGCAAAGCGCTTTTGGGACGTTGGGCCGAGCAGTACGTC.

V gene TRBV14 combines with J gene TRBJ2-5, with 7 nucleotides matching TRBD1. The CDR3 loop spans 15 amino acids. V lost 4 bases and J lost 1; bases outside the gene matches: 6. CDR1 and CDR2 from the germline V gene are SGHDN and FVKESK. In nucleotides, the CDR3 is TGTGCCAGCAGCCGGATGACAGGGCCCCAAGAGACCCAGTACTTC. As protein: CASSRMTGPQETQYF.

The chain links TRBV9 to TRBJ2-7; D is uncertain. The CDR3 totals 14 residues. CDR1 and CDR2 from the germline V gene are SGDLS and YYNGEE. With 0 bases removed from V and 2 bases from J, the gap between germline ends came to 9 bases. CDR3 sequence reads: CASSVAMKTYEQYF. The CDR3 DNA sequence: TGTGCCAGCAGCGTAGCCATGAAGACCTACGAGCAGTACTTC.

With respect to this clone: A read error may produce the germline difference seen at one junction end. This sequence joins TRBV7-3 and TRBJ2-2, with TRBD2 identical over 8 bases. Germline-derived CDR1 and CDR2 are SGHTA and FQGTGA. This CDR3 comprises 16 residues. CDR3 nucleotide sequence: TGTGCCAGCAGTCGTAGCGGGACGTCGAACACCAGGGAGCTGTTTTTT. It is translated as CASSRSGTSNTRELFF.